This TCR beta chain stems from a study of cytomegalovirus exposure and HLA in healthy donors. The study, taken as a whole, reports: Researchers reported that a few CMV-associated chains were confirmed in vitro as CMV antigen-specific. The classifier reportedly diagnosed cytomegalovirus status with high specificity and sensitivity. Rare sequences made up most TCRs, while some public TCRs were found in many donors.

A remark on this clone: Its specificity is not known.

This CDR3 contains 14 residues. The ends were cut back, 1 base at V and 1 base at J, with 5 bases in the middle. Germline V gene data show CDR1 as SGDLS and CDR2 as YYNGEE. The protocol was immunoSEQ multiplex PCR, while the TCRdb copy is restricted to in-frame clones and leaves out a portion. Of 250,000 to 350,000 clones listed, 87% are singletons. What was sequenced was PBMCs. The chain is built from TRBV9 and TRBJ2-2, with D uncertain. The TCR originated in a young woman in good health and CMV-seropositive. The CDR3 is CASSVSRNTGELFF. The CDR3 nucleotides read TGTGCCAGCAGCGTATCCAGGAACACCGGGGAGCTGTTTTTT.